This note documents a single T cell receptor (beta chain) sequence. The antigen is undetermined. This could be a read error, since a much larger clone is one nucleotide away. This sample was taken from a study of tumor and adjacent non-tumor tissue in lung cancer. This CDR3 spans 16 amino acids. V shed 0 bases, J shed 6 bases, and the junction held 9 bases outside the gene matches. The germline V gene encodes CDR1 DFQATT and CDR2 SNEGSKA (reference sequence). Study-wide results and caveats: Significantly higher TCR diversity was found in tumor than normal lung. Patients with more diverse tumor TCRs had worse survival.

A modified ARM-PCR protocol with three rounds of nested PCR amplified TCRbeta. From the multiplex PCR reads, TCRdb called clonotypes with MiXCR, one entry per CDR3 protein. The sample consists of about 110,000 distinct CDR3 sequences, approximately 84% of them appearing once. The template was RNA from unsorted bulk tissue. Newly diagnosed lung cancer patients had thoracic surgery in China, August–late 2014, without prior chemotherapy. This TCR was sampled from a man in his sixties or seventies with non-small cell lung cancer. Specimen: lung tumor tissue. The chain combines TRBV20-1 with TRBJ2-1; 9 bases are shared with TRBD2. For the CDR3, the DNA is TGCAGTGCTAGAGATCCGTGTGCGGGGGGGTTCAATGAGCAGTTCTTC. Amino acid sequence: CSARDPCAGGFNEQFF.